This TCR beta chain is drawn from a study of cytomegalovirus exposure and HLA in healthy donors. Overall study results and limits: It was reported that TCR beta sequences correctly inferred the HLA-A and HLA-B alleles for most subjects. Later analysis associated a missense DCLRE1C variant with TCR beta V- and J-gene trimming.

Amplification used 60 Vbeta primers and 13 Jbeta primers. Measured with immunoSEQ multiplex PCR; TCRdb has only the in-frame clones, and not every one. The repertoire consists of 120,000 or so clones, with around 67% occurring once and the leading ten covering 4.1%. The V end lost 4 bases, the J end lost 7 bases, and 17 bases lay between the germline ends. The germline V gene encodes CDR1 SGHDT and CDR2 YYEEEE. This CDR3 contains 14 residues. This clone was detected only a few times. Its specificity is not known. The chain uses TRBV5-6 and TRBJ1-2; D is uncertain. The receptor's source is a middle-aged woman in good health and CMV-seronegative. The sequenced sample consisted of PBMCs. The CDR3 loop reads CASSPLRGSGGYTF. In nucleotides, the CDR3 is TGTGCCAGCAGCCCGTTGCGGGGTTCGGGTGGCTACACCTTC.